The present T cell receptor (beta chain) was sequenced within a study of beta chain features in type 1 diabetes. The CDR3 is made up of 16 amino acids. Germline CDR1 is LGHNA and CDR2 is YSLEER. V shed 4 bases and J shed 5 bases, with 20 bases lying between them. This clone was seen more than once but under ten times. Antigen unknown. Study-level results: Significant though moderate, a shortening of TCRB CDR3s appeared in all four CD4+ subsets of Type 1 diabetes patients.

Since all of the isolated RNA was reverse transcribed, expressed TCRB transcripts were what got sequenced. Sequencing was performed with immunoSEQ multiplex PCR; in TCRdb, only in-frame clones are kept and a portion is missing. The sample lists 350,000 to 450,000 clones; roughly an eighth were seen once. Sequences were obtained from naive CD4+ T cells from blood. V is TRBV4-3 and J is TRBJ1-2, with D possibly being TRBD1 (5 bases). The origin of this receptor is a woman aged 18-29 years with type 1 diabetes. The CDR3 is CASSPISGGFAYGYTF. The CDR3 nucleotides read TGCGCCAGCAGCCCCATTTCGGGGGGATTTGCGTATGGCTACACCTTC.